Listed below are T cell receptor beta chains from one sample, sequenced in a study of cytomegalovirus exposure and HLA in healthy donors. The repertoire was sequenced with immunoSEQ multiplex PCR; TCRdb's copy has only in-frame clones and lacks some. The data include almost 40,000 clones; the top ten clones carry roughly 2.9%. The sequenced sample was PBMCs. Receptor source: a woman aged 30 to 39 in good health and CMV-seropositive. CDR3s include the opening cysteine and the closing phenylalanine or tryptophan. A D gene is named only where the DNA matches it firmly.

D	V	J	DNA	CDR3
NA	TRBV7-9	TRBJ1-3	TGTGCCAGCAGCTTTTTTACCCGGGAAACTGGAAACACCATATATTTT	CASSFFTRETGNTIYF
NA	TRBV25-1	TRBJ2-7	TGTGCCAGCAGTGAATATAAGGCGGTTGAGCGGTACTTC	CASSEYKAVERYF
TRBD1	TRBV10-3	TRBJ1-1	TGTGCCACATCGACAGGGGGCCAAACTGAAGCTTTCTTT	CATSTGGQTEAFF
TRBD2	TRBV27	TRBJ2-1	TGTGCCAGCAGTTCGAGCGGGGGCCGGTACAATGAGCAGTTCTTC	CASSSSGGRYNEQFF
TRBD2	TRBV11-2	TRBJ2-7	TGTGCCAGCAGCTATACCACTAGCGGCTACGAGCAGTACTTC	CASSYTTSGYEQYF
TRBD1	TRBV27	TRBJ1-1	TGTGCCAGTCTTAGTTTGTACTCCGGGACAGTGAACACTGAAGCTTTCTTT	CASLSLYSGTVNTEAFF
NA	TRBV2	TRBJ2-1	TGTGCCAGTTCCCCTCCCTCAGGGTCAATCTACAATGAGCAGTTCTTC	CASSPPSGSIYNEQFF
TRBD1	TRBV13	TRBJ2-2	TGTGCCAGCCGCCAGGCAGCGGACAGGGACACCGGGGAGCTGTTTTTT	CASRQAADRDTGELFF
NA	TRBV2	TRBJ1-2	TGTGCCAGCAGTGAAGCGCAGGGGACGCGTGGCTACACCTTC	CASSEAQGTRGYTF
NA	TRBV2	TRBJ1-5	TGTGCCAGCGAGCAGGTCCAGAATCAGCCCCAGCATTTT	CASEQVQNQPQHF
NA	TRBV6-5	TRBJ1-1	TGTGCCAGCATCCGGACAGCGAACACTGAAGCTTTCTTT	CASIRTANTEAFF
TRBD1	TRBV30	TRBJ1-2	TGTGCCTACAGCGGGACAGGGGCCAATGGCTATGGCTACACCTTC	CAYSGTGANGYGYTF
NA	TRBV7-9	TRBJ1-1	TGTGCCAGCAGCCTTAAACCCCAGGGAGAAGCTTTCTTT	CASSLKPQGEAFF